This TCR beta chain stems from a study of identical twins. Whole-study findings and limits: In beta out-of-frame sequences, the excess sharing between twins was weaker.

Per germline, CDR1 MNHEY and CDR2 SMNVEV (reference sequence). Trimming cost V 3 bases and J 4 bases, with 16 bases left between them. This CDR3 region has 17 residues. In TCRdb, the 5' RACE reads were re-called with MiXCR into one record per CDR3 protein. The sample comprises 520,000 or so distinct CDR3 sequences, about 20% of which are singletons, and around 0.9% rests with the top ten. A remark on this clonotype: Its antigen remains unknown.

These same data were also listed under a study on T cells expressing NK-cell markers. That paper states: Sorted CD3+CD56-NKG2C+, CD3+CD56+NKG2C+ and CD3+CD56+NKG2C- T cells supplied the TCR beta repertoires. HCMV seropositivity marked most of the eight sequenced donors; one was seronegative.

This chain connects TRBV27 to TRBJ1-6; a possible D gene is TRBD1 (6 bases). The material sequenced was CD4+ T cells sorted from blood. The sequence was obtained from a woman younger than 35 in good health. The CDR3 region has the DNA TGTGCCAGCAGTTTGCGGACAGCGATATTTTATAATTCACCCCTCCACTTT. It specifies CASSLRTAIFYNSPLHF.